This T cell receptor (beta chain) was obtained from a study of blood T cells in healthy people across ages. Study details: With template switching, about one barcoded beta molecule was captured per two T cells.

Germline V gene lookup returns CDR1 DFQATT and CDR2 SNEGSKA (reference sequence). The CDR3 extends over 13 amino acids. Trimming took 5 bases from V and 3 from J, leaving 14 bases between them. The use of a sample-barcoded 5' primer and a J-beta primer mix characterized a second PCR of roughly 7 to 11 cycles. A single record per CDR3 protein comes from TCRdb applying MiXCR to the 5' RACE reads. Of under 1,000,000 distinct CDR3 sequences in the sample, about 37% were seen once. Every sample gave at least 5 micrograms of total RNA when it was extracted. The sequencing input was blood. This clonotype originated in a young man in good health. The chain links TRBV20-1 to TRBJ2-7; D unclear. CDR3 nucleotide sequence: TGCAGTGCTGGAAACGCGCCCTACTACGAGCAGTACTTC. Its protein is CSAGNAPYYEQYF.